Below, 13 T cell receptor beta chains from the same sample are listed, as sequenced in a study of T cells in Graves' hyperthyroidism and ophthalmopathy. The source material, RNA transcripts, was used to amplify TCR beta CDR3 regions. Using the HTBI primer set, a first-round RT-PCR was run on the TCR CDR3. A single record per CDR3 protein comes from TCRdb applying MiXCR to the multiplex PCR reads. The profile shows 700,000 to 950,000 distinct CDR3 sequences, 35% of them singletons. The sample taken for sequencing was blood. These receptors originate from a woman aged 40 to 50 with Graves' hyperthyroidism.

This chain uses TRBV7-8 with TRBJ2-5, with TRBD2 identical over 7 bases. Germline V gene lookup returns CDR1 SGHVS and CDR2 FQNEAQ. The CDR3 covers 12 residues. The junction had 6 bases not matched to a gene; V was cut back by 5 bases and J by 9 bases. In nucleotides, the CDR3 is TGTGCCAGCAGCCCCGGTCGGGGGGCCCAGTACTTC. It specifies CASSPGRGAQYF.

This clonotype was observed a few times. The CDR3 is CASSLNARGNYGYTF. The CDR3 DNA reads as TGTGCCAGCAGTTTAAATGCCCGAGGAAATTATGGCTACACCTTC. The chain employs TRBV27 and TRBJ1-2, with D hard to call. The V gene lost 2 bases and the J gene lost 5 bases, with 15 bases spanning the gap. Germline V gene data show CDR1 as MNHEY and CDR2 as SMNVEV (reference sequence). The CDR3 totals 15 residues.

As for this clonotype: This may arise from a read error, as a much more abundant clone is one base away. The rearrangement joins TRBV10-3 to TRBJ1-1; 7 nucleotides match TRBD1. The germline CDR1 and CDR2 sequences are ENHRY and SYGVKD. The CDR3 spans 15 residues. Trimming cost V 0 bases and J 0 bases; bases outside gene matches: 1. The CDR3 reads CAISESGTVNTEAFF. As DNA, the CDR3 is TGTGCCATCAGTGAGTCCGGGACAGTGAACACTGAAGCTTTCTTT.

The V and J genes are TRBV28 and TRBJ2-7; possible D gene TRBD1, 5 bases. Germline loops: CDR1 MDHEN, CDR2 SYDVKM. Trimming took 10 bases from V and 5 from J, leaving 12 bases between them. The CDR3 contains 11 residues. CDR3 DNA: TGTGCCACCACAGAAGGGGACGAGCAGTACTTC. Translation: CATTEGDEQYF.

The sample holds a few counts of this clonotype. The chain carries TRBV7-9 and TRBJ2-7; D could derive from TRBD1 or TRBD2 (5 bases each). CDR3 size: 13 residues. The germline V and J ends were trimmed by 3 bases and 5 bases, with 11 bases remaining between them. Per germline, CDR1 SEHNR and CDR2 FQNEAQ (reference sequence). The CDR3 DNA reads as TGTGCCAGCAGCTTCCGGGACGTCAACGAGCAGTACTTC. Amino acid sequence: CASSFRDVNEQYF. The entire variable domain, with the rest obtained from reference TRBV7-9 and TRBJ2-7, is as follows: DTGVSQNPRHKITKRGQNVTFRCDPISEHNRLYWYRQTLGQGPEFLTYFQNEAQLEKSRLLSDRFSAERPKGSFSTLEIQRTEQGDSAMYLCASSFRDVNEQYFGPGTRLTVT.

A few counts support this clonotype. The CDR3 spells CASSSGLRTDTQYF. CDR3 nucleotide sequence: TGTGCCAGCAGCTCGGGACTTCGCACAGATACGCAGTATTTT. This chain joins TRBV7-9 and TRBJ2-3; D possibly corresponds to TRBD2 (6 bases). The CDR3 loop spans 14 amino acids. V was clipped by 4 bases and J by 1 base, with 9 bases between them. The germline V gene has CDR1 SEHNR and CDR2 FQNEAQ (reference sequence).

CDR3 DNA sequence: TGCGCCAGCAGCCCTACCCCGGGCAGCTATTACGGGGAGCTGTTTTTT. It encodes CASSPTPGSYYGELFF. The V gene is TRBV4-3, the J gene TRBJ2-2; no clear D gene. Germline V gene sequence: CDR1 LGHNA, CDR2 YSLEER. V shed 4 bases and J shed 7 bases, with 19 bases lying between them. CDR3 length: 16 amino acids.

Worth noting for this clonotype: One end of the junction varies from germline; a read error may be responsible. The chain is built from TRBV6-6 and TRBJ1-1, with 7 bases fitting TRBD1. Per the germline V gene, CDR1 is MNHNY and CDR2 is SVGAGI (reference sequence). This CDR3 has 14 amino acids. In DNA, the CDR3 is TGTGCCAGCAAGGAGGGACAGTTGGGGACTGAAGCTTCCTTT. This sequence encodes CASKEGQLGTEASF.

A word on this clonotype: A much more abundant neighbour one base away suggests this may be a read error. V usage is TRBV7-8 and J usage is TRBJ2-5; D may match TRBD1 or TRBD2 (5 bases each). There are 16 residues in the CDR3. Trimming took 7 bases from V and 4 from J, leaving 22 bases between them. The germline V gene has CDR1 SGHVS and CDR2 FQNEAQ. CDR3 DNA: TGTGCCAGCACAACCGGCCGATTGACGAGGGGAGAGACCCAGTACTTC. It yields the protein CASTTGRLTRGETQYF.

V usage is TRBV13 and J usage is TRBJ2-7; D might be TRBD1 (7 bases). The germline V and J ends were trimmed by 5 bases and 3 bases, with 14 bases remaining between them. CDR3 size: 14 residues. CDR1 is PRHDT, CDR2 FYEKMQ, per germline (reference sequence). The CDR3 here is CASSTRGVLYEQYF. The DNA for the CDR3 is TGTGCCAGCAGCACCAGGGGGGTCCTCTACGAGCAGTACTTC.

For the CDR3, the DNA is TGTGCCATCAGTGATAGCGGGATTAGCTCCTACGAGCAGTACTTC. It codes for CAISDSGISSYEQYF. The chain carries TRBV10-3 and TRBJ2-7; 8 bases map to TRBD2. V was clipped by 3 bases and J by 0 bases; unmatched bases: 4. CDR1 and CDR2 (germline): ENHRY, SYGVKD. This CDR3 spans 15 amino acids.

The table lists this clonotype with many counts. The chain carries TRBV7-9 and TRBJ1-1; D is undetermined. Germline V gene data show CDR1 as SEHNR and CDR2 as FQNEAQ (reference sequence). V dropped 5 bases and J dropped 1 base, with 8 bases sitting between them. The CDR3 runs 13 residues. This CDR3 reads CASSARGNTEAFF. CDR3 bases: TGTGCCAGCAGCGCACGGGGGAACACTGAAGCTTTCTTT.

The rearrangement uses TRBV2 and TRBJ1-5, with a possible D match to TRBD1 (5 bases). Germline loops: CDR1 SNHLY, CDR2 FYNNEI. V was pared by 5 bases and J by 7 bases, with 15 bases between. The CDR3 length is 14 residues. Here the CDR3 reads CASSYSWGTQPQHF. The CDR3 DNA is TGTGCCAGCAGTTACTCTTGGGGGACCCAGCCCCAGCATTTT.